A single sample gave rise to the 14 T cell receptor beta chains below, sequenced in a study of identical twins. One entry per CDR3 protein results from TCRdb running MiXCR on the 5' RACE reads. The sample lists approximately 500,000 distinct CDR3 sequences, 20% to 25% seen once, with roughly 2.8% in the top ten. These data are also associated with another study on T cells expressing NK-cell markers.

Specimen: CD4+ T cells sorted from blood. The receptor set was obtained from a young woman in good health.

This clonotype was detected many times. The chain has TRBV20-1 and TRBJ1-1; D is undetermined. V was pared by 0 bases and J by 1 base, with 3 bases between. Germline V gives CDR1 DFQATT, CDR2 SNEGSKA (reference sequence). The CDR3 sequence is 12 residues long. For the CDR3, the DNA is TGCAGTGCTAGAGAGGGGAACACTGAAGCTTTCTTT. This sequence encodes CSAREGNTEAFF.

DNA of the CDR3: TGTGCCAGCAGCCCCCTCGGCGGGGAGCTGTTTTTT. It codes for CASSPLGGELFF. The rearrangement uses TRBV7-9 and TRBJ2-2, with D unresolved. Germline V gene data show CDR1 as SEHNR and CDR2 as FQNEAQ (reference sequence). The CDR3 runs 12 residues. V dropped 5 bases and J dropped 7 bases, with 8 bases sitting between them.

This clonotype has more than one count but fewer than ten. The J gene is TRBJ1-6, the V gene TRBV6-5; the D gene is possibly TRBD1 (5 bases). The CDR3 is made up of 14 amino acids. From germline, CDR1 is MNHEY and CDR2 SVGAGI. With 4 bases removed from V and 7 bases from J, the gap between germline ends came to 11 bases. The CDR3 is CASSSKGNNSPLHF. The CDR3 DNA reads as TGTGCCAGCAGTTCTAAGGGGAACAATTCACCCCTCCACTTT.

This clonotype was seen more than once but under ten times. CDR3: CSASGRTYNEQFF. The CDR3 DNA reads as TGCAGTGCTAGCGGCCGGACCTACAATGAGCAGTTCTTC. The chain employs TRBV20-1 and TRBJ2-1; D not resolved. V was trimmed by 3 bases and J by 2 bases, leaving 8 bases between them. Germline CDR1 reads DFQATT; CDR2 reads SNEGSKA (reference sequence). This CDR3 has 13 residues.

This clonotype came up a few times. This sequence joins TRBV7-3 and TRBJ2-1; 8 bases map to TRBD2. The CDR3 covers 18 residues. Trimming cost V 4 bases and J 0 bases; bases outside gene matches: 11. Germline CDR1 is SGHTA and CDR2 is FQGTGA. CDR3 loop: CASSSPGAGASSYNEQFF. The CDR3 nucleotides read TGTGCCAGCAGCTCACCTGGAGCGGGGGCAAGCTCCTACAATGAGCAGTTCTTC.

The chain employs TRBV7-9 and TRBJ1-1; D unclear. This CDR3 has 13 amino acids. Germline lookup yields CDR1 SEHNR and CDR2 FQNEAQ (reference sequence). V shed 3 bases and J shed 1 base, with 6 bases lying between them. The CDR3 DNA sequence: TGTGCCAGCAGCTTCGAACCGAACACTGAAGCTTTCTTT. This encodes CASSFEPNTEAFF. Full variable domain (remainder filled in from reference TRBV7-9 and TRBJ1-1): DTGVSQNPRHKITKRGQNVTFRCDPISEHNRLYWYRQTLGQGPEFLTYFQNEAQLEKSRLLSDRFSAERPKGSFSTLEIQRTEQGDSAMYLCASSFEPNTEAFFGQGTRLTVV.

The rearrangement links TRBV27 to TRBJ2-7; 8 bases are shared with TRBD2. CDR1 and CDR2 from the germline V gene are MNHEY and SMNVEV (reference sequence). The CDR3 runs to 15 residues. Trimming removed 5 bases from V and 6 bases from J; junction bases left unmatched: 12. The CDR3 loop reads CASSPRTSMAGEQYF. DNA for the CDR3: TGTGCCAGCAGTCCCCGGACTAGCATGGCGGGCGAGCAGTACTTC.

This clonotype has only a few counts. The CDR3 nucleotides read TGTGCCAGCAGTTACTCATCCATCGGACTGGTGTACTTC. Translated, it gives CASSYSSIGLVYF. The chain carries TRBV6-5 and TRBJ2-4; maybe TRBD2 (5 bases). This CDR3 contains 13 residues. Germline V gene lookup returns CDR1 MNHEY and CDR2 SVGAGI. The V and J ends lost 0 bases and 15 bases respectively, with 15 bases between them.

The rearrangement joins TRBV6-5 to TRBJ2-1; tentatively, D is TRBD1 or TRBD2 (5 bases each). Germline V gene lookup returns CDR1 MNHEY and CDR2 SVGAGI. V dropped 5 bases and J dropped 5 bases, with 19 bases sitting between them. The CDR3 extends over 16 amino acids. Here the CDR3 DNA reads TGTGCCAGCAGTAACCGGGACCCGGGCCTTGACAATGAGCAGTTCTTC. Encoded protein: CASSNRDPGLDNEQFF.

The J gene is TRBJ2-1, the V gene TRBV11-2, with 10 bases lining up with TRBD2. This CDR3 has 15 residues. Germline-derived CDR1 and CDR2 are SGHAT and FQNNGV. The ends lost 1 base at V and 6 bases at J; junction bases unmatched: 3. The CDR3 DNA follows: TGTGCCAGCAGCTTAGGTAGCGGGGGGCTCAATGAGCAGTTCTTC. Translating it yields CASSLGSGGLNEQFF.

This clonotype was found a few times. This chain uses TRBV12-3 or TRBV12-4 with TRBJ2-5; D assignment may be TRBD1 or TRBD2 (5 bases each). Trimming cost V 8 bases and J 0 bases, with 19 bases left between them. The CDR3 loop spans 16 amino acids. The CDR3: CASAPGPLIYQETQYF. The CDR3 nucleotides are TGTGCCAGCGCACCGGGACCCTTAATTTACCAAGAGACCCAGTACTTC.

The chain uses TRBV20-1 and TRBJ2-7; no definite D call. There are 14 residues in the CDR3. Trimming removed 2 bases from V and 0 bases from J, with 11 bases in between. CDR1 DFQATT and CDR2 SNEGSKA come from the germline V gene (reference sequence). The CDR3 coding sequence is TGCAGTGCTAGAAGGCAGAGAAGCTCCTACGAGCAGTACTTC. Translation gives CSARRQRSSYEQYF.

This clonotype was found a few times. V and J are TRBV6-2 or TRBV6-3 and TRBJ2-1; 7 bases match TRBD2. Trimming removed 6 bases from V and 0 bases from J; junction bases left unmatched: 23. The CDR3 contains 21 residues. Per the germline V gene, CDR1 is MNHEY and CDR2 is SVGEGT. CDR3 residues: CASSSPIRRASGASSYNEQFF. CDR3 DNA sequence: TGTGCCAGCAGCTCTCCAATCCGTAGGGCTAGCGGTGCGAGCTCCTACAATGAGCAGTTCTTC.

This clonotype was seen a few times. The J gene is TRBJ1-1, the V gene TRBV3-1; no clear D gene. Trimming removed 4 bases from V and 0 bases from J, with 9 bases in between. The CDR3 is made up of 14 amino acids. CDR1 and CDR2 from the germline V gene are LGHDT and YNNKEL (reference sequence). The CDR3 region is CASSPSFMNTEAFF. The CDR3 DNA follows: TGTGCCAGCAGCCCCTCGTTCATGAACACTGAAGCTTTCTTT.